A single sample gave rise to the 24 T cell receptor beta chains below, sequenced in a study of cytomegalovirus exposure and HLA in healthy donors. The PCR employed 60 Vbeta primers together with 13 Jbeta primers. Sequenced by immunoSEQ multiplex PCR; TCRdb stores in-frame clones only, minus some. The top ten clones hold around 4.3% of a sample with approximately 160,000 clones, roughly two thirds of them seen once. The sequenced material came from PBMCs. These receptors came from a woman under 30 in good health and CMV-seropositive.

The chain carries TRBV15 and TRBJ2-7; 7 positions agree with TRBD1. Germline CDR1 and CDR2: LNHNV and YYDKDF (reference sequence). V was clipped by 0 bases and J by 3 bases; unmatched bases: 5. CDR3 length: 15 amino acids. The CDR3 coding sequence is TGTGCCACCAGCAGAGATCCAGGGGGTGACTACGAGCAGTACTTC. Residues: CATSRDPGGDYEQYF.

This clone was found a few times. The chain combines TRBV11-2 with TRBJ2-7; D uncertain. From germline, CDR1 is SGHAT and CDR2 FQNNGV. V lost 5 bases, J lost 0 bases, and 14 bases lay in between. This CDR3 spans 15 amino acids. CDR3 sequence reads: CASSIPLAGSYEQYF. DNA for the CDR3: TGTGCCAGCAGCATACCCCTGGCTGGCTCCTACGAGCAGTACTTC.

This clone was seen a few times. This sequence joins TRBV4-2 and TRBJ1-6; 10 bases are shared with TRBD1. Germline V gene lookup returns CDR1 LGHNA and CDR2 YNFKEQ. The CDR3 sequence is 14 residues long. V lost 1 base, J lost 17 bases, and 8 bases stayed unmatched. The CDR3 DNA reads TGTGCCAGCAGCCAAGGAGACAGGGGGCAGCTTTTCCACTTT. The encoded protein is CASSQGDRGQLFHF.

J is TRBJ2-2 and V is TRBV6-1; 9 bases match TRBD1. In germline, CDR1 is MNHNS, CDR2 SASEGT. CDR3 length equals 15 residues. V shed 3 bases, J shed 3 bases, and the junction held 2 bases outside the gene matches. The CDR3 loop reads CASSDRTGDTGELFF. The CDR3 DNA follows: TGTGCCAGCAGTGACCGGACAGGGGACACCGGGGAGCTGTTTTTT.

The V call is TRBV6-6, the J call TRBJ2-3, with D perhaps matching TRBD1 (5 bases). The V end was cut by 2 bases, the J end by 4 bases, with 10 bases between. Germline loops: CDR1 MNHNY, CDR2 SVGAGI (reference sequence). This CDR3 is built from 14 residues. The CDR3 DNA sequence: TGTGCCAGCAGTTACCCACAGGCCTCAGATACGCAGTATTTT. Translated: CASSYPQASDTQYF.

This chain connects TRBV30 to TRBJ2-1; TRBD1 aligns across 10 bases. V shed 2 bases, J shed 9 bases, and the junction held 4 bases outside the gene matches. CDR1 is GTSNPN, CDR2 SVGIG, per germline (reference sequence). The CDR3 contains 13 residues. The CDR3 sequence: CAWSRQGAFEQFF. CDR3 DNA: TGTGCCTGGAGTCGACAGGGGGCGTTTGAGCAGTTCTTC.

V is TRBV5-4 and J is TRBJ2-3; TRBD1 agrees at 7 bases. Germline trimming cut 1 base from V and 5 bases from J; bases unmatched to any gene: 7. The CDR3 is 15 amino acids. Germline V gene lookup returns CDR1 SGHNT and CDR2 YYREEE (reference sequence). This CDR3 is CASSLNRGLGDTQYF. The CDR3 nucleotides read TGTGCCAGCAGCTTGAACAGGGGTTTGGGAGATACGCAGTATTTT.

This clone was observed a few times. The chain carries TRBV30 and TRBJ2-7; D uncertain. The CDR3 runs 11 residues. Trimming left V 3 bases short and J 3 bases short, with 6 bases between. CDR1 is GTSNPN and CDR2 is SVGIG in the germline V gene (reference sequence). CDR3 sequence: CAWRLGYEQYF. Written as DNA, the CDR3 is TGTGCCTGGAGGCTCGGCTACGAGCAGTACTTC.

This sequence joins TRBV19 and TRBJ2-7; the match to TRBD2 covers 7 bases. V dropped 1 base and J dropped 6; count of bases not matched to a gene: 3. The CDR3 is made up of 13 amino acids. Germline CDR1 reads LNHDA; CDR2 reads SQIVND (reference sequence). CDR3 coding DNA: TGTGCCAGTAGTATAGGGTCGGGGGGCGAGCAGTACTTC. Protein sequence: CASSIGSGGEQYF. Filled out from reference TRBV19 and TRBJ2-7, the complete variable domain reads DGGITQSPKYLFRKEGQNVTLSCEQNLNHDAMYWYRQDPGQGLRLIYYSQIVNDFQKGDIAEGYSVSREKKESFPLTVTSAQKNPTAFYLCASSIGSGGEQYFGPGTRLTVT.

The genes are TRBV27 and TRBJ2-7, with D tentatively TRBD1 (6 bases). V lost 5 bases to trimming and J lost 4 bases, with 12 bases between them. This CDR3 is built from 13 residues. Germline CDR1 and CDR2: MNHEY and SMNVEV (reference sequence). As DNA, the CDR3 is TGTGCCAGCAGTATAAGACAGGATTACGAGCAGTACTTC. It translates to CASSIRQDYEQYF.

The rearrangement joins TRBV15 to TRBJ2-1; TRBD2 agrees at 9 bases. The CDR3 covers 17 residues. Germline V gene lookup returns CDR1 LNHNV and CDR2 YYDKDF (reference sequence). Trimming removed 5 bases from V and 8 bases from J; junction bases left unmatched: 16. The CDR3 region is CATSSDLASGIDDEQFF. As DNA, the CDR3 is TGTGCCACCAGCTCCGATCTCGCTAGCGGGATCGATGATGAGCAGTTCTTC. Using reference TRBV15 and TRBJ2-1 for the parts outside the CDR3, the full variable domain is DAMVIQNPRYQVTQFGKPVTLSCSQTLNHNVMYWYQQKSSQAPKLLFHYYDKDFNNEADTPDNFQSRRPNTSFCFLDIRSPGLGDTAMYLCATSSDLASGIDDEQFFGPGTRLTVL.

This rearrangement joins TRBV30 to TRBJ1-2; TRBD1 agrees at 9 bases. J lost 1 base, V lost 3 bases, and 9 bases had no gene match. The CDR3 extends over 16 amino acids. Germline assignment: CDR1 GTSNPN and CDR2 SVGIG (reference sequence). The CDR3 protein is CAWSAPGTGRNYGYTF. CDR3 DNA: TGTGCCTGGAGCGCACCCGGGACAGGGCGTAACTATGGCTACACCTTC. The whole variable domain, remainder taken from reference TRBV30 and TRBJ1-2, is SQTIHQWPATLVQPVGSPLSLECTVEGTSNPNLYWYRQAAGRGLQLLFYSVGIGQISSEVPQNLSASRPQDRQFILSSKKLLLSDSGFYLCAWSAPGTGRNYGYTFGSGTRLTVV.

This clone was found a few times. This rearrangement joins TRBV4-2 to TRBJ2-7; TRBD2 agrees at 9 bases. The CDR3 has 14 residues. The V gene end was trimmed by 2 bases and the J gene end by 7 bases; junction bases not matched to a gene: 6. Germline CDR1 LGHNA, CDR2 YNFKEQ. CDR3 protein: CASSQLTSGQEQYF. CDR3 nucleotide sequence: TGTGCCAGCAGCCAACTGACTAGCGGACAGGAGCAGTACTTC.

The chain uses TRBV7-8 and TRBJ2-2, with 15 bases that match TRBD2. The germline CDR1 and CDR2 sequences are SGHVS and FQNEAQ. CDR3 length: 16 residues. V lost 8 bases to trimming and J lost 6 bases; unmatched junction nucleotides: 7. The CDR3 sequence is CASHGLAGGLAGELFF. The CDR3 DNA sequence: TGTGCCAGCCATGGACTAGCGGGAGGGCTGGCCGGGGAGCTGTTTTTT.

The chain carries TRBV5-1 and TRBJ2-2; no definite D call. The V end was cut by 1 base, the J end by 7 bases, with 5 bases between. The germline V gene has CDR1 SGHRS and CDR2 YFSETQ. The CDR3 totals 12 residues. CDR3 amino acids: CASSLRDGELFF. CDR3 sequence (DNA): TGCGCCAGCAGCTTGCGAGACGGGGAGCTGTTTTTT. The full variable domain, completed using reference TRBV5-1 and TRBJ2-2, is KAGVTQTPRYLIKTRGQQVTLSCSPISGHRSVSWYQQTPGQGLQFLFEYFSETQRNKGNFPGRFSGRQFSNSRSEMNVSTLELGDSALYLCASSLRDGELFFGEGSRLTVL.

J is TRBJ2-3 and V is TRBV9, with D unclear. This CDR3 is built from 15 residues. Germline V lookup: CDR1 SGDLS, CDR2 YYNGEE. The ends were cut back, 3 bases at V and 0 bases at J, with 11 bases in the middle. The CDR3 is CASSAPLASTDTQYF. Written as DNA, the CDR3 is TGTGCCAGCAGCGCCCCCTTAGCTAGCACAGATACGCAGTATTTT.

The J gene is TRBJ2-3, the V gene TRBV5-6; D ambiguous. Germline CDR1 reads SGHDT; CDR2 reads YYEEEE. The CDR3 runs 14 residues. V was clipped by 6 bases and J by 2 bases, with 13 bases between them. The CDR3 here is CASNPLPITDTQYF. In nucleotides, the CDR3 is TGTGCCAGCAACCCACTACCGATCACAGATACGCAGTATTTT.

The chain recombines TRBV2 with TRBJ2-7; a possible D gene is TRBD2 (6 bases). The V gene lost 8 bases and the J gene lost 4 bases, with 15 bases spanning the gap. The CDR3 extends over 13 amino acids. Germline V gives CDR1 SNHLY, CDR2 FYNNEI. The DNA of the CDR3 is TGTGCCAGCTACTGGGAGGCCGTATACGAGCAGTACTTC. It translates to CASYWEAVYEQYF.

As to this clone: The junction departs from the called germline gene at one end, perhaps through a read error. This CDR3 is also generated by other DNA sequences in the sample. The chain has TRBV6-5 and TRBJ1-6; D unresolved. CDR3 length: 13 amino acids. Germline lookup yields CDR1 MNHEY and CDR2 SVGAGI. CDR3 protein: CASSYEYNSPLHF. In DNA, the CDR3 is TGTGCCAGCAGTTACGAGTATAATTCCCCCCTCCACTTT.

The chain employs TRBV7-2 and TRBJ2-5, with TRBD2 identical over 9 bases. The CDR3 is 16 amino acids. The J segment lost 1 base and the V segment lost 0 bases, leaving 3 bases of the junction unmatched. In germline, CDR1 is SGHTA, CDR2 FQGNSA. The CDR3 bases are TGTGCCAGCAGCTTAGCGCGTAGCGGGGGCCAAGAGACCCAGTACTTC. Translation: CASSLARSGGQETQYF. Combining the CDR3 with reference TRBV7-2 and TRBJ2-5 gives the whole variable domain GAGVSQSPSNKVTEKGKDVELRCDPISGHTALYWYRQSLGQGLEFLIYFQGNSAPDKSGLPSDRFSAERTGGSVSTLTIQRTQQEDSAVYLCASSLARSGGQETQYFGPGTRLLVL.

The chain couples TRBV18 to TRBJ1-1; D is perhaps TRBD1 (5 bases). The germline CDR1 and CDR2 sequences are KGHSH and LQKENI. There are 14 residues in the CDR3. The V end was cut by 3 bases, the J end by 3 bases, with 11 bases between. In DNA form, the CDR3 reads TGTGCCAGCTCACCCCTCGGGGGGGACACTGAAGCTTTCTTT. It encodes CASSPLGGDTEAFF.

CDR3 in DNA: TGTGCCAGCAGTTACTCGGAGCGGGTCGGCTACAATGAGCAGTTCTTC. Amino acids: CASSYSERVGYNEQFF. This chain uses TRBV6-5 with TRBJ2-1, with D tentatively TRBD2 (6 bases). V was clipped by 0 bases and J by 3 bases, with 12 bases between them. CDR1 is MNHEY and CDR2 is SVGAGI in the germline V gene. CDR3 length: 16 residues.

The CDR3 is CASSLGLAGVFTDTQYF. The DNA for the CDR3 is TGTGCCAGCAGCTTGGGGCTAGCGGGGGTCTTCACAGATACGCAGTATTTT. The chain employs TRBV5-6 and TRBJ2-3; 10 bases fit TRBD2. Germline V gene data show CDR1 as SGHDT and CDR2 as YYEEEE. This CDR3 region has 17 residues. Trimming removed 0 bases from V and 2 bases from J; junction bases left unmatched: 6.

DNA for the CDR3: TGTGCCAGCAGACGAAGAGAGGGGGTCACTGAGCAGTTCTTC. Translating gives CASRRREGVTEQFF. V and J are TRBV7-2 and TRBJ2-1; possibly TRBD1 for D (6 bases). The CDR3 has 14 amino acids. Trimming took 6 bases from V and 9 from J, leaving 18 bases between them. The germline CDR1 and CDR2 sequences are SGHTA and FQGNSA.